One and the same sample provided the 3 T cell receptor beta chains below, sequenced in a study of blood T cell repertoires in COVID-19. TCRdb's copy holds only in-frame clones and misses some; the assay was immunoSEQ multiplex PCR. The sample holds under 200,000 clones; approximately 83% are singletons and the top ten take around 8.3%. Material for sequencing was peripheral blood. The receptors derive from a man aged 55 to 69 with acute or convalescent COVID-19.

V is TRBV10-3 and J is TRBJ1-1; TRBD1 is a possible D gene (5 bases). Per the germline V gene, CDR1 is ENHRY and CDR2 is SYGVKD. V lost 3 bases and J lost 3, with 11 bases in between. The CDR3 length is 14 residues. The CDR3 nucleotides read TGTGCCATCAGTGATCCCCAGGGATACACTGAAGCTTTCTTT. The encoded protein is CAISDPQGYTEAFF.

The chain employs TRBV5-1 and TRBJ1-4; D is perhaps TRBD1 (5 bases). Trimming removed 5 bases at V and 4 bases at J, with 12 bases between. Germline V lookup: CDR1 SGHRS, CDR2 YFSETQ. This CDR3 has 14 amino acids. The CDR3 protein is CASSSQGSNEKLFF. The CDR3 DNA reads TGCGCCAGCAGTTCTCAGGGAAGTAATGAAAAACTGTTTTTT.

V usage is TRBV29-1 and J usage is TRBJ2-7; possibly TRBD2 for D (6 bases). The CDR3 sequence is 14 residues long. Germline-derived CDR1 and CDR2 are SQVTM and ANQGSEA. V was pared by 7 bases and J by 2 bases, with 18 bases between. The CDR3 loop reads CSASSGVDPYEQYF. The CDR3 coding sequence is TGCAGCGCCTCCTCGGGGGTCGACCCCTACGAGCAGTACTTC.